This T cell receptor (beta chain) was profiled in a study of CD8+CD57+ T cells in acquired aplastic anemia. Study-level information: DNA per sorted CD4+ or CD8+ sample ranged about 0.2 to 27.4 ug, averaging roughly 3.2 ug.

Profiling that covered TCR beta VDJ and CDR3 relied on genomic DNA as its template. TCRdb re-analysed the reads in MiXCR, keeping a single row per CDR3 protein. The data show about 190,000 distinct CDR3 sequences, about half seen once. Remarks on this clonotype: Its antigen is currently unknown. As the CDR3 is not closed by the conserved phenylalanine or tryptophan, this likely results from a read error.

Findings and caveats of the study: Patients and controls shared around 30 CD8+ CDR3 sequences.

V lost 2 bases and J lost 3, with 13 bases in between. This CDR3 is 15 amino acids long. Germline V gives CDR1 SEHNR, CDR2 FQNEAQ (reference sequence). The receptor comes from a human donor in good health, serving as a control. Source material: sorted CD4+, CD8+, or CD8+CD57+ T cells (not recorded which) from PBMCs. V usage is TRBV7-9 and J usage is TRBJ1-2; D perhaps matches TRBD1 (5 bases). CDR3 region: CASSLTGGGHYGYTS. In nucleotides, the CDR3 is TGTGCCAGCAGCTTAACAGGAGGCGGACACTATGGCTACACCTCC.